A selection of T cell receptor beta chains follows, all from one sample in a study of blood T cell repertoires in COVID-19. Sequenced by immunoSEQ multiplex PCR; TCRdb stores in-frame clones only, minus some. Here the sample spans over 50,000 clones, 70% to 80% being singletons. Input material: peripheral blood. The receptors derive from a man at least 80 years old with active or convalescent COVID-19. CDR3s include the opening cysteine and the closing phenylalanine or tryptophan. D genes are given only for firm matches. For some rows the clone size is stated as once, few or many, or as a class when expanded; others skip it.

CDR3	DNA	size	D	V	J
CATSPSGTDTQYF	TGTGCCACCTCTCCCTCCGGGACAGATACGCAGTATTTT	-	-	TRBV2	TRBJ2-3
CASRMLSGGAFSGANVLTF	TGTGCCAGCAGGATGTTATCTGGCGGGGCCTTCTCTGGGGCCAACGTCCTGACTTTC	-	-	TRBV7-3	TRBJ2-6
CANTREVATNEKLFF	TGTGCCAACACCAGGGAGGTCGCAACTAATGAAAAACTGTTTTTT	-	-	TRBV2	TRBJ1-4
CASSPRGGSGNTIYF	TGTGCCAGCAGTCCAAGGGGTGGCTCTGGAAACACCATATATTTT	-	-	TRBV6-5	TRBJ1-3
CASRVGGRTGELFF	TGCGCCAGCAGGGTAGGGGGCAGAACCGGGGAGCTGTTTTTT	-	TRBD1	TRBV10-2	TRBJ2-2
CASSVESSPLHF	TGTGCCAGCAGCGTAGAGAGTTCACCCCTCCACTTT	-	-	TRBV9	TRBJ1-6
CASSRASEGYEQYF	TGTGCCAGTAGTCGGGCTAGCGAGGGCTACGAGCAGTACTTC	-	-	TRBV19	TRBJ2-7
CASSWGLAGQETQYF	TGTGCCAGCAGCTGGGGACTAGCGGGTCAAGAGACCCAGTACTTC	-	TRBD2	TRBV5-4	TRBJ2-5
CASTLGGSSTDTQYF	TGCGCCAGCACACTGGGGGGGTCTAGCACAGATACGCAGTATTTT	-	TRBD2	TRBV5-1	TRBJ2-3
CASSPPGLAGYEQFF	TGTGCCAGCAGCCCACCGGGACTAGCGGGCTATGAGCAGTTCTTC	once	TRBD2	TRBV7-9	TRBJ2-1
CASSLGTANTGELFF	TGCGCCAGCAGCCTGGGGACAGCGAACACCGGGGAGCTGTTTTTT	-	TRBD1	TRBV5-1	TRBJ2-2
CASSLRGGTESYEQYF	TGTGCCAGCTCCCTACGGGGCGGGACTGAGTCCTACGAGCAGTACTTC	-	-	TRBV18	TRBJ2-7
CASSLRDFVYEQYF	TGTGCCAGCAGCCTGCGGGACTTTGTCTACGAGCAGTACTTC	-	-	TRBV7-2	TRBJ2-7
CASSLRGQNNEQFF	TGTGCCAGCAGCCTCAGGGGGCAGAACAATGAGCAGTTCTTC	-	TRBD1	TRBV6-5	TRBJ2-1
CASSRSVTYEQYF	TGTGCCAGCAGTCGTAGTGTCACCTACGAGCAGTACTTC	-	-	TRBV5-5	TRBJ2-7
CASSRAGAGRSDGYTF	TGTGCCAGCAGTCGAGCTGGGGCAGGGCGGTCTGATGGCTACACCTTC	-	-	TRBV27	TRBJ1-2
CASSKGAPFFEQYF	TGTGCCAGTAGTAAAGGGGCGCCCTTTTTTGAGCAGTACTTC	-	-	TRBV19	TRBJ2-7
CASSQRYEAFF	TGTGCCAGTAGTCAACGGTATGAAGCTTTCTTT	-	-	TRBV19	TRBJ1-1
CASSEQGFESNQPQHF	TGTGCCAGCAGTGAACAGGGGTTTGAGAGCAATCAGCCCCAGCATTTT	-	-	TRBV6-1	TRBJ1-5
CASSPSGVPSYNEQFF	TGTGCCAGCAGCCCTTCAGGGGTACCCTCCTACAATGAGCAGTTCTTC	-	-	TRBV9	TRBJ2-1
CASSYSAAGLDGYTF	TGTGCCAGCAGTTACTCAGCCGCCGGACTGGATGGCTACACCTTC	few	-	TRBV6-2/TRBV6-3	TRBJ1-2
CASRVAQESYTF	TGTGCCAGTAGGGTGGCACAGGAAAGCTACACCTTC	-	-	TRBV19	TRBJ1-2
CASTPGLEGSEQFF	TGTGCCAGTACCCCCGGACTTGAGGGAAGTGAGCAGTTCTTC	-	-	TRBV2	TRBJ2-1
CASSLDGANYGYTF	TGTGCCAGCAGTTTAGACGGAGCTAACTATGGCTACACCTTC	-	-	TRBV28	TRBJ1-2
CASSERSGGQETQYF	TGTGCCAGCAGCGAAAGGTCCGGGGGTCAGGAGACCCAGTACTTC	-	-	TRBV3-1/TRBV3-2	TRBJ2-5
CASSTGGVSGANVLTF	TGTGCCAGCAGTACGGGCGGGGTTTCTGGGGCCAACGTCCTGACTTTC	-	-	TRBV5-4	TRBJ2-6
CASSSSGGNTEAFF	TGTGCCAGCAGTTCCTCGGGGGGGAACACTGAAGCTTTCTTT	few	-	TRBV2	TRBJ1-1
CASSPRQGNQPQHF	TGTGCCAGCAGTCCCCGACAGGGGAACCAGCCCCAGCATTTT	few	TRBD1	TRBV6-5	TRBJ1-5
CSVDTSGGTEAFF	TGCAGCGTTGACACCTCAGGGGGCACTGAAGCTTTCTTT	few	TRBD1	TRBV29-1	TRBJ1-1
CASSLGAVNTGELFF	TGTGCCAGCTCACTGGGGGCAGTGAACACCGGGGAGCTGTTTTTT	many	-	TRBV18	TRBJ2-2
CASSRDFYTDTQYF	TGTGCCAGCAGCCGGGACTTTTACACAGATACGCAGTATTTT	-	-	TRBV9	TRBJ2-3
CASSEYPRANQPQHF	TGTGCCAGCAGTGAATATCCCAGGGCCAATCAGCCCCAGCATTTT	-	-	TRBV2	TRBJ1-5
CASSWTEGTSEAFF	TGCGCCAGCAGCTGGACAGAGGGGACATCAGAAGCTTTCTTT	-	-	TRBV5-1	TRBJ1-1
CASSARDPNEKLFF	TGTGCCAGTAGCGCGCGGGACCCTAATGAAAAACTGTTTTTT	once	-	TRBV27	TRBJ1-4
CASSLVLGLLAGGLEQFF	TGTGCCAGCAGCTTAGTTCTTGGTCTCCTAGCGGGAGGACTTGAGCAGTTCTTC	-	TRBD2	TRBV7-8	TRBJ2-1
CASSLSLEYQETQYF	TGTGCCAGCAGTTTATCCTTGGAGTACCAAGAGACCCAGTACTTC	-	-	TRBV28	TRBJ2-5
CASSSNVGLETQYF	TGTGCCAGCAGTTCTAACGTGGGGCTAGAGACCCAGTACTTC	once	-	TRBV7-2	TRBJ2-5
CASIRVVNAYGYTF	TGTGCCAGCATCCGCGTTGTCAATGCCTATGGCTACACCTTC	-	-	TRBV2	TRBJ1-2
CASSLLPAGDSYNEQFF	TGTGCCAGCAGTTTACTACCCGCGGGTGACTCCTACAATGAGCAGTTCTTC	-	-	TRBV27	TRBJ2-1
CASSFSGLGMYNEQFF	TGCGCCAGCAGCTTCTCCGGACTGGGAATGTACAATGAGCAGTTCTTC	-	-	TRBV5-1	TRBJ2-1
CASSGQGTQNQPQHF	TGTGCCAGCAGCGGACAGGGTACCCAAAATCAGCCCCAGCATTTT	-	TRBD1	TRBV9	TRBJ1-5